This T cell receptor beta chain stems from a study of T cells in Graves' hyperthyroidism and ophthalmopathy (dated by TCRdb to the late 2010s). Describing the broader study: Peripheral blood samples were taken at the time of initial diagnosis, prior to any treatment. A discovery cohort of about 95 patients, about 40 with Graves' ophthalmopathy and fewer than 65 with stable Graves' hyperthyroidism, was used to find distinguishing TCR V-J signatures. Whether ophthalmopathy could be predicted prospectively was tested in an independent validation cohort made up of under 20 hyperthyroidism patients plus 17 patients who later progressed to ophthalmopathy. The 85 to 100 discovery patients were randomly split 7:3 into training and test sets. Thyroid tissue and blood T-cell repertoires from six Graves' hyperthyroidism patients were also compared in the study. After blood sampling, hyperthyroidism patients were treated with methimazole at a starting dose of 30 mg daily, and ophthalmopathy patients were treated with high-dose intravenous methylprednisolone. TCR Vbeta CDR3 sequencing of 135 peripheral blood samples (approximately 44 ophthalmopathy, 75 or so hyperthyroidism and approximately 17 progressor patients) is reported in the paper. The research as a whole found: Sample size was not statistically predetermined, and investigators were not blinded to group allocation. Most expanded thyroid clonotypes (frequency above 0.001) were also detected in blood, a finding suggesting that blood repertoires may reflect thyroid immune responses. During validation, the model predicted progression to ophthalmopathy a median of about 6.3 months ahead of onset, with roughly 65% sensitivity and around 73% specificity. Ophthalmopathy was separated from stable hyperthyroidism by a 13 V-J signature model, with 85% to 90% sensitivity and about 81% specificity obtained in cross-validation and 80%/75% obtained in testing.

The TCR beta CDR3 regions were amplified from the RNA transcripts. The first round of RT-PCR for the TCR CDR3 was performed with the HTBI primer set and the Qiagen OneStep RT-PCR kit. The libraries were constructed in a second round of multiplex PCR and then size-selected and purified. The libraries were sequenced on an Illumina HiSeq2000 using paired-end 100 bp reads. From the authors' description of their analysis: SOAPnuke was used to process the raw data, removing reads that contained adapters or uncalled bases, had a mean Phred below 15, or lacked an exact match to the constant primer or identifier. COPE v1.2.5 was used to merge high-quality paired reads, and clonotypes were defined as unique nucleotide sequences. MiTCR v1.1 was used to align clonotypes to the IMGT TRBV, TRBD and TRBJ reference segments. Analysis was restricted to V-J combinations with a frequency above 0.0001, which covered about 99% of repertoires. The TCS score was defined as the ratio of F50 (clonal expansion) to E x V (chaos), calculated using BLOSUM62-based TCRdist between CDR3 peptides within each V-J. Welch's t-statistics and random forest reduced 500 to 650 V-J features to 13, which were used in a naive Bayes classifier (R e1071). The Morisita-Horn index was used to measure how similar the thyroid and blood repertoires were. TCRdb reanalyzed the raw reads on its own, using fastp at Q25 for trimming and MiXCR for clone calling, and kept in-frame beta chains. Every entry covers one CDR3 protein and lists the most common genes and DNA from its rows. The V and J calls were not made by the authors but by TCRdb's processing. Counted in this sample were more than 500,000 distinct CDR3 sequences; around 15% of them appeared once. Over 3.5% of the sample is held by the ten biggest clonotypes.

In the ophthalmopathy patients, disease was moderately to severely active, with a Clinical Activity Score of 3 or more, a NOSPECS grade of 4 or more, and a duration of less than 3 months. Patients with uncontrolled infections, other autoimmune diseases, pregnancy or lactation were excluded. Diagnoses relied on clinical symptoms, serum thyroxine and TRAb, thyroid ultrasound and orbital computed tomography. PBMCs were isolated from about 10 ml of fresh peripheral blood by Ficoll-Paque density gradient centrifugation. Trizol reagent was used to extract total RNA, and RNA quality was then checked on an Agilent 2100 Bioanalyzer. The sample holds many counts of this clonotype. There is no known antigen for this receptor. Per-nucleotide qualities are absent, and no much larger clonotype sits a single base away. The CDR3 goes from the cysteine to the phenylalanine over 15 residues. The read is trimmed to its CDR3 DNA, 45 bases read in frame from base 1. The germline V and J ends show losses of 2 bases and 6 bases respectively, and no gene match explains 5 bases of the junction. CDR1 and CDR2, looked up from the germline V gene, are ENHRY and SYGVKD.

The chain joins TRBV10-3 to TRBJ2-7; 12 of the junction bases match TRBD1. This sequence originates from a woman between 40 and 50 years old with Graves' ophthalmopathy. Sequenced material: blood. The DNA sequence is as follows: TGTGCCATCAGTGAGCAGCCGGGACAGGGGGCCGAGCAGTACTTC. This codes for CAISEQPGQGAEQYF.